A selection of T cell receptor beta chains follows, all from one sample in a study of blood T cell repertoires in COVID-19. Data came from immunoSEQ multiplex PCR; TCRdb stores just in-frame clones and leaves some out. The profile covers 350,000 to 400,000 clones, with over 75% appearing a single time and 2.5% to 3% taken by the ten largest. The sequenced material came from PBMCs or T cells enriched from blood (not recorded which). These receptors came from a woman aged 25 to 45 who had recovered from COVID-19. Each CDR3 is given with its conserved first and last residue. The order of the fields is clone size, D gene, V gene, J gene, CDR3 protein, CDR3 DNA. The D gene is left open where the match is weak. The size field is filled for only some rows; it gives once, few, many or a size class.

clone_size: NA
d_call: NA
v_call: TRBV27
j_call: TRBJ2-2
cdr3_aa: CASRLRGGYGELFF
cdr3_nt: TGTGCCAGCAGACTTCGAGGGGGATACGGGGAGCTGTTTTTT

clone_size: NA
d_call: TRBD1
v_call: TRBV5-4
j_call: TRBJ2-2
cdr3_aa: CASRLGQGYTGELFF
cdr3_nt: TGTGCCAGCAGGCTGGGACAGGGGTACACCGGGGAGCTGTTTTTT

clone_size: once
d_call: NA
v_call: TRBV29-1
j_call: TRBJ1-5
cdr3_aa: CSALDTTSNQPQHF
cdr3_nt: TGCAGCGCCCTGGACACGACCTCAAATCAGCCCCAGCATTTT

clone_size: NA
d_call: TRBD1
v_call: TRBV18
j_call: TRBJ2-1
cdr3_aa: CASSPDRGSYNEQFF
cdr3_nt: TGTGCCAGCTCACCCGACAGGGGATCCTACAATGAGCAGTTCTTC

clone_size: NA
d_call: NA
v_call: TRBV7-9
j_call: TRBJ2-2
cdr3_aa: CASSPLTGELFF
cdr3_nt: TGTGCCAGCAGCCCCTTAACCGGGGAGCTGTTTTTT

clone_size: NA
d_call: NA
v_call: TRBV18
j_call: TRBJ1-4
cdr3_aa: CASSPWGQGLGEKLFF
cdr3_nt: TGTGCCAGCTCACCATGGGGGCAGGGGCTCGGTGAAAAACTGTTTTTT

clone_size: NA
d_call: NA
v_call: TRBV3-1/TRBV3-2
j_call: TRBJ2-7
cdr3_aa: CASSWWGGISYEQYF
cdr3_nt: TGTGCCAGCAGCTGGTGGGGCGGAATTTCCTACGAGCAGTACTTC

clone_size: NA
d_call: TRBD1
v_call: TRBV7-8
j_call: TRBJ1-2
cdr3_aa: CASSPILGGGINYGYTF
cdr3_nt: TGTGCCAGCAGCCCCATACTTGGAGGGGGCATTAACTATGGCTACACCTTC

clone_size: NA
d_call: NA
v_call: TRBV7-2
j_call: TRBJ2-5
cdr3_aa: CASSWGGGQTQYF
cdr3_nt: TGTGCCAGCAGCTGGGGAGGGGGTCAGACCCAGTACTTC

clone_size: NA
d_call: NA
v_call: TRBV18
j_call: TRBJ1-1
cdr3_aa: CASSEGATNTEAFF
cdr3_nt: TGTGCCAGCTCAGAAGGGGCCACGAACACTGAAGCTTTCTTT

clone_size: NA
d_call: TRBD2
v_call: TRBV6-1
j_call: TRBJ2-1
cdr3_aa: CASSDISGRAGEQFF
cdr3_nt: TGTGCCAGCAGTGACATTAGCGGGAGGGCGGGTGAGCAGTTCTTC

clone_size: NA
d_call: TRBD1
v_call: TRBV27
j_call: TRBJ2-7
cdr3_aa: CASSFVGQGLNEQYF
cdr3_nt: TGTGCCAGCAGTTTTGTGGGACAGGGTCTCAACGAGCAGTACTTC

clone_size: NA
d_call: NA
v_call: TRBV2
j_call: TRBJ1-5
cdr3_aa: CAGRRDSNQPQHF
cdr3_nt: TGTGCCGGCAGGAGGGATAGCAATCAGCCCCAGCATTTT

clone_size: NA
d_call: NA
v_call: TRBV7-6
j_call: TRBJ1-2
cdr3_aa: CASSLVTGNYGYTF
cdr3_nt: TGTGCCAGCAGCTTAGTTACAGGGAACTATGGCTACACCTTC

clone_size: NA
d_call: TRBD1
v_call: TRBV10-3
j_call: TRBJ1-6
cdr3_aa: CAISGGQGTYNSPLHF
cdr3_nt: TGTGCCATCAGTGGGGGACAGGGTACCTATAATTCACCCCTCCACTTT

clone_size: NA
d_call: TRBD2
v_call: TRBV6-2/TRBV6-3
j_call: TRBJ2-1
cdr3_aa: CASSPTYSGRANEQFF
cdr3_nt: TGTGCCAGCAGCCCTACCTATAGCGGGAGGGCAAATGAGCAGTTCTTC

clone_size: NA
d_call: TRBD2
v_call: TRBV4-2
j_call: TRBJ2-5
cdr3_aa: CASSLPGTSGGGETQYF
cdr3_nt: TGTGCCAGCAGCCTTCCTGGGACTAGCGGGGGGGGAGAGACCCAGTACTTC

clone_size: NA
d_call: NA
v_call: TRBV19
j_call: TRBJ1-1
cdr3_aa: CASDTKGGTEAFF
cdr3_nt: TGTGCCAGTGATACGAAAGGGGGCACTGAAGCTTTCTTT

clone_size: NA
d_call: TRBD1
v_call: TRBV11-2
j_call: TRBJ2-7
cdr3_aa: CASTLRGGQGSNEQYF
cdr3_nt: TGTGCCAGCACCCTTAGGGGTGGACAGGGTAGCAACGAGCAGTACTTC

clone_size: NA
d_call: TRBD1
v_call: TRBV5-1
j_call: TRBJ1-1
cdr3_aa: CASSSPGQGAANTEAFF
cdr3_nt: TGCGCCAGCAGCTCCCCGGGACAGGGGGCCGCGAACACTGAAGCTTTCTTT

clone_size: NA
d_call: NA
v_call: TRBV9
j_call: TRBJ1-5
cdr3_aa: CASGTGEPQHF
cdr3_nt: TGTGCCAGTGGGACGGGAGAGCCCCAGCATTTT

clone_size: NA
d_call: NA
v_call: TRBV7-8
j_call: TRBJ1-1
cdr3_aa: CASSLALRVNTEAFF
cdr3_nt: TGTGCCAGCAGCTTAGCCCTCCGTGTAAACACTGAAGCTTTCTTT

clone_size: NA
d_call: TRBD1
v_call: TRBV19
j_call: TRBJ1-2
cdr3_aa: CASSITRTGRGGYTF
cdr3_nt: TGTGCCAGTAGTATAACTCGGACAGGGAGGGGTGGCTACACCTTC

clone_size: NA
d_call: NA
v_call: TRBV9
j_call: TRBJ1-1
cdr3_aa: CASSVGRGGGNTEAFF
cdr3_nt: TGTGCCAGCAGCGTAGGTCGGGGAGGCGGCAACACTGAAGCTTTCTTT

clone_size: NA
d_call: TRBD1
v_call: TRBV5-6
j_call: TRBJ1-5
cdr3_aa: CASSGTGGQPQHF
cdr3_nt: TGTGCCAGCAGCGGGACAGGTGGACAGCCCCAGCATTTT

clone_size: once
d_call: NA
v_call: TRBV30
j_call: TRBJ2-3
cdr3_aa: CACLGADTDTQYF
cdr3_nt: TGTGCCTGCTTAGGGGCGGACACAGATACGCAGTATTTT

clone_size: NA
d_call: NA
v_call: TRBV12-3/TRBV12-4
j_call: TRBJ1-4
cdr3_aa: CASSPPTNEKLFF
cdr3_nt: TGTGCCAGCAGTCCTCCAACTAATGAAAAACTGTTTTTT

clone_size: NA
d_call: TRBD2
v_call: TRBV9
j_call: TRBJ2-1
cdr3_aa: CASTSGSSYNEQFF
cdr3_nt: TGTGCCAGCACCAGCGGGAGTTCCTACAATGAGCAGTTCTTC

clone_size: NA
d_call: TRBD2
v_call: TRBV11-1
j_call: TRBJ2-1
cdr3_aa: CASSLASGGPEQFF
cdr3_nt: TGTGCCAGCAGCTTAGCTAGCGGGGGGCCCGAGCAGTTCTTC

clone_size: NA
d_call: NA
v_call: TRBV27
j_call: TRBJ2-7
cdr3_aa: CASSSGQSYSYEQYF
cdr3_nt: TGTGCCAGCAGTTCCGGACAGAGTTACTCCTACGAGCAGTACTTC

clone_size: once
d_call: TRBD2
v_call: TRBV7-2
j_call: TRBJ2-3
cdr3_aa: CASSQSSGSEADTQYF
cdr3_nt: TGTGCCAGCAGTCAGTCTAGCGGGAGTGAGGCCGATACGCAGTATTTT

clone_size: NA
d_call: NA
v_call: TRBV6-4
j_call: TRBJ2-7
cdr3_aa: CASSEAWRLATSYEQYF
cdr3_nt: TGTGCCAGCAGTGAAGCGTGGCGGCTAGCGACTAGCTACGAGCAGTACTTC